This T cell receptor beta chain came from a study of T cell changes during pregnancy in multiple sclerosis. Clones were sequenced by immunoSEQ multiplex PCR, and TCRdb holds only the in-frame ones, with some missing. The repertoire consists of under 75,000 clones, with around nine tenths occurring once and the leading ten covering approximately 1.5%. Germline CDR1 and CDR2: ENHRY and SYGVKD. This CDR3 region has 15 residues. With 6 bases removed from V and 5 bases from J, the gap between germline ends came to 19 bases. This TCR came from a female donor in good health, enrolled as a control in a pregnancy study. Sequenced here: peripheral blood, sampled in the third trimester of pregnancy. The chain uses TRBV10-3 and TRBJ2-5; no firm D call. DNA for the CDR3: TGTGCCATCAGATCCACCGGCGAGGCTGGGGAGACCCAGTACTTC. As protein: CAIRSTGEAGETQYF.